The 25 T cell receptor beta chains given below trace back to one sample, sequenced in a study of Ad26.COV2.S vaccination and SARS-CoV-2 variants. The data were produced by immunoSEQ multiplex PCR, yet TCRdb's version contains in-frame clones alone and is incomplete. This table holds around 320,000 clones, roughly 80% found once. Sample treatment: 15 to 20 received Ad26.COV2.S at low or high dose, single or two shots; a few received placebo; per-sample allocation not given. On day 63 after the first injection, vaccine and placebo recipients gave samples. Source: peripheral blood, taken in a trial of Ad26.COV2.S vaccine versus placebo. These receptor sequences come from a person between 18 and 60 years old who received the Ad26.COV2.S COVID-19 vaccine or a placebo.

This sequence joins TRBV6-1 and TRBJ2-3; D possibly corresponds to TRBD1 (5 bases). CDR1 is MNHNS and CDR2 is SASEGT in the germline V gene. Trimming stripped 2 bases from V and 3 bases from J, with 12 bases between. The CDR3 has 15 amino acids. CDR3 sequence: CASSEMGRETDTQYF. In nucleotides, the CDR3 is TGTGCCAGCAGTGAAATGGGCAGGGAAACAGATACGCAGTATTTT.

The chain recombines TRBV6-5 with TRBJ1-1; 7 bases match TRBD1. The V gene end was trimmed by 5 bases and the J gene end by 10 bases; junction bases not matched to a gene: 10. The CDR3 totals 13 residues. Germline loops: CDR1 MNHEY, CDR2 SVGAGI. Here the CDR3 DNA reads TGTGCCAGCAGTAACCGGGACAGAGGATTAGCTTTCTTT. Its translation is CASSNRDRGLAFF.

This chain joins TRBV19 and TRBJ1-5; D possibly corresponds to TRBD1 (6 bases). CDR1 and CDR2 (germline): LNHDA, SQIVND (reference sequence). CDR3 size: 15 residues. V lost 10 bases, J lost 2 bases, and 18 bases lay in between. The CDR3 nucleotides read TGTGCCACCGTACGGGGGGCGGGCGGCAATCAGCCCCAGCATTTT. Its translation is CATVRGAGGNQPQHF.

This chain joins TRBV5-1 and TRBJ2-5; possibly TRBD1 for D (5 bases). CDR3 length equals 13 residues. Trimming left V 3 bases short and J 5 bases short, with 11 bases between. Germline V CDR1 and CDR2: SGHRS, YFSETQ. The CDR3 region is CASSWVGAETQYF. The CDR3 DNA sequence: TGCGCCAGCAGCTGGGTAGGGGCGGAGACCCAGTACTTC.

The chain combines TRBV6-5 with TRBJ1-2; 8 bases fit TRBD1. This CDR3 is 12 amino acids long. CDR1 and CDR2 (germline): MNHEY, SVGAGI. With V trimmed by 6 bases and J by 8 bases, 5 bases remained unmatched. CDR3 amino acids: CASRMTGEGYTF. CDR3 nucleotide sequence: TGTGCCAGCAGAATGACAGGGGAAGGCTACACCTTC.

The chain is built from TRBV30 and TRBJ1-6; D unresolved. With 3 bases removed from V and 6 bases from J, the gap between germline ends came to 18 bases. Germline V gene data show CDR1 as GTSNPN and CDR2 as SVGIG (reference sequence). The CDR3 length is 16 residues. The CDR3 loop reads CAWRGLGQTFNSPLHF. The CDR3 coding sequence is TGTGCCTGGAGAGGTCTTGGGCAGACCTTTAATTCACCCCTCCACTTT.

The CDR3 here is CASSRTGGGDEQYF. The CDR3 nucleotides are TGTGCCAGCAGCCGGACAGGGGGCGGAGACGAGCAGTACTTC. The rearrangement joins TRBV7-3 to TRBJ2-7, with 11 bases that match TRBD1. V trimming: 5 bases; J trimming: 5 bases; junction bases outside the gene matches: 5. Germline V lookup: CDR1 SGHTA, CDR2 FQGTGA. This CDR3 has 14 amino acids.

In this sample, this clone turned up a few times. This sequence joins TRBV5-1 and TRBJ2-1; 11 nucleotides align to TRBD2. Per germline, CDR1 SGHRS and CDR2 YFSETQ. V was pared by 3 bases and J by 3 bases, with 2 bases of the junction left unmatched. This CDR3 contains 15 residues. CDR3 in amino acids: CASSWGLADYNEQFF. As DNA, the CDR3 is TGCGCCAGCAGCTGGGGACTAGCGGACTACAATGAGCAGTTCTTC.

This chain links TRBV9 with TRBJ1-4, with 10 bases matching TRBD1. The length of the CDR3 is 14 residues. The germline V gene encodes CDR1 SGDLS and CDR2 YYNGEE. Trimming removed 4 bases from V and 7 bases from J; junction bases left unmatched: 4. CDR3 sequence reads: CASSRTGGVEKLFF. DNA for the CDR3: TGTGCCAGCAGCAGGACAGGGGGTGTTGAAAAACTGTTTTTT.

The chain carries TRBV27 and TRBJ1-6; no firm D call. The CDR3 covers 14 residues. Trimming took off 3 bases at V and 7 bases at J, with 10 bases between the two ends. CDR1 is MNHEY, CDR2 SMNVEV, per germline (reference sequence). The CDR3 loop reads CASSFGPPNSPLHF. CDR3 in DNA: TGTGCCAGCAGTTTTGGACCCCCCAATTCACCCCTCCACTTT.

V and J are TRBV21-1 and TRBJ1-5. TRBV21-1 is described as a pseudogene. This CDR3 is 12 amino acids long. This chain's CDR3 is CASTPMGQPQHF. The CDR3 bases are TGTGCCAGCACTCCAATGGGTCAGCCCCAGCATTTT.

In this sample, this clone turned up once. The rearrangement links TRBV5-1 to TRBJ2-7; 7 bases are shared with TRBD1. V lost 4 bases, J lost 6 bases, and 13 bases stayed unmatched. The germline CDR1 and CDR2 sequences are SGHRS and YFSETQ. The CDR3 extends over 15 amino acids. CDR3 in amino acids: CASSPRQGISVEQYF. In DNA form, the CDR3 reads TGCGCCAGCAGCCCCAGACAGGGTATATCGGTCGAGCAGTACTTC.

This chain links TRBV24-1 with TRBJ2-2, with TRBD1 identical over 7 bases. J lost 6 bases, V lost 3 bases, and 3 bases had no gene match. Germline V gives CDR1 KGHDR, CDR2 SFDVKD. The CDR3 loop spans 14 amino acids. As DNA, the CDR3 is TGTGCCACCAGTGATCCAGGGGGTCCCGGGGAGCTGTTTTTT. Its translation: CATSDPGGPGELFF.

The chain combines TRBV6-1 with TRBJ2-3, with D maybe TRBD2 (6 bases). The CDR3 is 19 amino acids. Trimming pared 4 bases from V and 2 bases from J, leaving 25 bases between. Germline CDR1 and CDR2: MNHNS and SASEGT. The DNA of the CDR3 is TGTGCCAGCAGTGTGATGATGGCCGGGACTCACCGGACCACAGATACGCAGTATTTT. It is translated as CASSVMMAGTHRTTDTQYF.

This chain uses TRBV11-2 with TRBJ1-1, with D hard to call. Per the germline V gene, CDR1 is SGHAT and CDR2 is FQNNGV. Trimming took 2 bases from V and 1 from J, leaving 8 bases between them. The CDR3 consists of 14 residues. The CDR3 spells CASSLMTENTEAFF. The CDR3 DNA is TGTGCCAGCAGCTTAATGACGGAGAACACTGAAGCTTTCTTT.

The chain uses TRBV6-5 and TRBJ1-4; TRBD1 might be the D (5 bases). CDR1 and CDR2 from the germline V gene are MNHEY and SVGAGI. This CDR3 is built from 15 residues. Trimming pared 5 bases from V and 3 bases from J, leaving 13 bases between. CDR3: CASSRRGSANEKLFF. CDR3 DNA: TGTGCCAGCAGTCGGAGGGGATCGGCTAATGAAAAACTGTTTTTT.

The V gene is TRBV4-2, the J gene TRBJ1-1; unclear D gene. CDR1 and CDR2 from the germline V gene are LGHNA and YNFKEQ. The CDR3 is made up of 15 amino acids. Trimming took off 0 bases at V and 3 bases at J, with 11 bases between the two ends. CDR3 sequence: CASSQEGFGDTEAFF. The CDR3 DNA sequence: TGTGCCAGCAGCCAAGAGGGATTCGGGGACACTGAAGCTTTCTTT.

The chain joins TRBV4-2 to TRBJ2-7, with TRBD1 matching over 7 bases. The germline CDR1 and CDR2 sequences are LGHNA and YNFKEQ. CDR3 length: 15 amino acids. The junction had 11 bases not matched to a gene; V was cut back by 3 bases and J by 6 bases. The CDR3 is CASSQGRQGLGEQYF. The DNA of the CDR3 is TGTGCCAGCAGCCAGGGGAGACAGGGTCTTGGCGAGCAGTACTTC.

The chain carries TRBV7-2 and TRBJ2-1; perhaps TRBD2 as D (5 bases). V gave up 1 base and J gave up 5 bases, with 9 bases separating them. Germline V gives CDR1 SGHTA, CDR2 FQGNSA. The CDR3 covers 14 residues. The CDR3, as DNA: TGTGCCAGCAGCTTAGGCGGGTCAAACAATGAGCAGTTCTTC. It codes for CASSLGGSNNEQFF.

The chain employs TRBV27 and TRBJ1-4, with TRBD1 as a possible D gene (5 bases). This CDR3 comprises 13 residues. The germline V and J ends were trimmed by 4 bases and 5 bases, with 8 bases remaining between them. Germline V lookup: CDR1 MNHEY, CDR2 SMNVEV (reference sequence). The CDR3 sequence: CASSSRQNEKLFF. As DNA, the CDR3 is TGTGCCAGCAGTTCCAGACAGAATGAAAAACTGTTTTTT.

The rearrangement links TRBV5-8 to TRBJ2-1, with TRBD1 matching 7 bases. Germline V lookup: CDR1 SGHTS, CDR2 YDEGEE. The CDR3 is 15 residues long. The junction had 6 bases not matched to a gene; V was cut back by 1 base and J by 5 bases. The CDR3 DNA sequence: TGTGCCAGCAGCTTGAGGTCGGGACAGAACAATGAGCAGTTCTTC. This encodes CASSLRSGQNNEQFF.

The V and J genes are TRBV19 and TRBJ2-2; D gene ambiguous. V was cut by 3 bases and J by 8 bases, with 10 bases left in between. The length of the CDR3 is 13 residues. Germline loops: CDR1 LNHDA, CDR2 SQIVND (reference sequence). The CDR3 bases are TGTGCCAGTAGTATCCCGCCCCGGGGGGAGCTGTTTTTT. Protein product: CASSIPPRGELFF. The full variable domain, in which reference TRBV19 and TRBJ2-2 provide the parts outside the CDR3, is DGGITQSPKYLFRKEGQNVTLSCEQNLNHDAMYWYRQDPGQGLRLIYYSQIVNDFQKGDIAEGYSVSREKKESFPLTVTSAQKNPTAFYLCASSIPPRGELFFGEGSRLTVL.

The rearrangement uses TRBV11-3 and TRBJ1-1; D may be TRBD1 (6 bases). The CDR3 has 16 residues. Germline V gene sequence: CDR1 SGHNT, CDR2 YENEEA. Between the trimmed V and J ends, which lost 4 bases and 3 bases, there was a span of 18 bases. CDR3 region: CASSSRRGAVDTEAFF. The DNA of the CDR3 is TGTGCCAGCAGCTCTCGCAGGGGAGCGGTAGACACTGAAGCTTTCTTT. Looking up the rest from reference TRBV11-3 and TRBJ1-1 gives the full variable domain: EAGVVQSPRYKIIEKKQPVAFWCNPISGHNTLYWYLQNLGQGPELLIRYENEEAVDDSQLPKDRFSAERLKGVDSTLKIQPAELGDSAVYLCASSSRRGAVDTEAFFGQGTRLTVV.

The chain joins TRBV5-6 to TRBJ1-5; D possibly corresponds to TRBD1 (5 bases). The length of the CDR3 is 16 residues. The V end lost 1 base, the J end lost 7 bases, and 18 bases lay between the germline ends. Germline V gives CDR1 SGHDT, CDR2 YYEEEE. The CDR3 protein is CASSLNGGGSGQPQHF. CDR3 in DNA: TGTGCCAGCAGCTTGAATGGCGGGGGGTCTGGACAGCCCCAGCATTTT.

The chain has TRBV6-5 and TRBJ1-2; D gene ambiguous. In germline, CDR1 is MNHEY, CDR2 SVGAGI. The length of the CDR3 is 14 residues. V was shortened by 2 bases and J by 4 bases, with 11 bases between the two germline ends. Written as DNA, the CDR3 is TGTGCCAGCAGTTACACCCGGGAATCCTATGGCTACACCTTC. This codes for CASSYTRESYGYTF.